This T cell receptor (beta chain) was profiled in a study of blood T cell repertoires in COVID-19. The wider study: COVID-19 samples collected from the United States, Italy and Spain covered acute and convalescent phases.

Recruitment covered roughly 24 US areas and drew participants whose ages spanned roughly 18 to 89 years. Cohort allocation depended upon clinical history that participants reported. This clone has a handful of counts. CDR1 SGHNT and CDR2 YYREEE come from the germline V gene (reference sequence). The CDR3 is 15 residues long. The ends were cut back, 0 bases at V and 7 bases at J, with 16 bases in the middle. The data were produced by immunoSEQ multiplex PCR, yet TCRdb's version contains in-frame clones alone and is incomplete. The table includes over 350,000 clones, about 85% detected once. The chain recombines TRBV5-4 with TRBJ1-2; D call uncertain. This receptor was obtained from a woman aged 18-30 years with acute COVID-19. The sequencing input was PBMCs or T cells enriched from blood (not recorded which). The chain's CDR3 is CASSLVQGRSSGYTF. CDR3 DNA sequence: TGTGCCAGCAGCTTGGTTCAAGGGAGGTCAAGTGGCTACACCTTC.